These 17 T cell receptor beta chains share one sample of origin, sequenced in a study of vaccination effects on CD4 cells after COVID-19. The data were produced by immunoSEQ multiplex PCR, yet TCRdb's version contains in-frame clones alone and is incomplete. Of tens of thousands of clones in the sample, approximately 74% were seen once. Their antigen targets remain unknown. After expansion with viral peptide pools in the ViraFEST assay, antigen-specific CD4+ T cells were sequenced. With approximately 10 days of culture completed, CD4+ T cells were isolated. Sequenced here: CD4+ T cells from PBMCs cultured with HCoV-229E spike peptides, sampled before COVID-19 vaccination. Receptors originate from a human donor who received a COVID-19 vaccine.

The gene calls are TRBV6-5 and TRBJ1-2; D uncertain. CDR3 size: 13 residues. In germline, CDR1 is MNHEY, CDR2 SVGAGI. The V gene lost 4 bases and the J gene lost 8 bases, with 14 bases spanning the gap. Here the CDR3 reads CASSSELGTGYTF. CDR3 nucleotide sequence: TGTGCCAGCAGTTCAGAACTGGGTACAGGCTACACCTTC.

The genes are TRBV5-8 and TRBJ1-1, with D possibly matching TRBD1 (6 bases). CDR1 SGHTS and CDR2 YDEGEE come from the germline V gene. The CDR3 has 12 residues. Trimming removed 7 bases from V and 6 bases from J, with 13 bases in between. CDR3 sequence (DNA): TGTGCCAGCCCAGGAGGGGGGTCTGAAGCTTTCTTT. Translating it yields CASPGGGSEAFF. The variable domain in full, with the rest retrieved from reference TRBV5-8 and TRBJ1-1, is EAGVTQSPTHLIKTRGQQATLRCSPISGHTSVYWYQQALGLGLQFLLWYDEGEERNRGNFPPRFSGRQFPNYSSELNVNALELEDSALYLCASPGGGSEAFFGQGTRLTVV.

The chain uses TRBV6-6 and TRBJ2-5; no clear D gene. CDR3 length equals 11 residues. Trimming pared 11 bases from V and 5 bases from J, leaving 12 bases between. From germline, CDR1 is MNHNY and CDR2 SVGAGI (reference sequence). The DNA for the CDR3 is TGTGCCTGCTCGGAACTGGAGACCCAGTACTTC. It codes for CACSELETQYF.

The chain joins TRBV25-1 to TRBJ1-1, with a weak D call TRBD1 (6 bases). The CDR3 covers 16 residues. Germline CDR1 is MGHDK and CDR2 is SYGVNS. V was cut by 1 base and J by 12 bases, with 24 bases left in between. The CDR3 reads CASSEWGGARPGETFF. The CDR3, as DNA: TGTGCCAGCAGTGAATGGGGGGGCGCGAGGCCCGGAGAGACTTTCTTT.

This clone has only a few counts. This chain links TRBV21-1 with TRBJ1-2; the D call of TRBD1 is as the table states it, not checked on the DNA. TRBV21-1 is deemed a pseudogene. This CDR3 region has 13 residues. The CDR3 sequence is CASSKQGRGGYTF. As DNA, the CDR3 is TGTGCCAGCAGCAAACAGGGAAGGGGCGGCTACACCTTC.

This clone showed up just once. The sample has other DNA sequences that encode this CDR3 too. The gene calls are TRBV6-2 or TRBV6-3 and TRBJ1-5; 7 nucleotides line up with TRBD1. J gave up 4 bases and V 1 base, and 4 bases lay outside the gene matches. The CDR3 contains 15 residues. Germline V gene sequence: CDR1 MNHEY, CDR2 SVGEGT. In nucleotides, the CDR3 is TGTGCCAGCAGTTACTTAGGGGGCAGAAATCAGCCCCAGCATTTT. Protein: CASSYLGGRNQPQHF.

This clone has only one observation. The rearrangement links TRBV24-1 to TRBJ1-3; 9 bases map to TRBD1. Germline V gives CDR1 KGHDR, CDR2 SFDVKD. The ends lost 3 bases at V and 1 base at J; junction bases unmatched: 3. The CDR3 contains 16 residues. The CDR3 nucleotides read TGTGCCACCAGTGATCCTGGACAGGGGTCTGGAAACACCATATATTTT. It codes for CATSDPGQGSGNTIYF.

This clone was picked up one time. The rearrangement uses TRBV5-1 and TRBJ2-5; D is possibly TRBD1 (6 bases). The CDR3 runs 13 residues. The V end lost 0 bases, the J end lost 3 bases, and 6 bases lay between the germline ends. Germline CDR1 reads SGHRS; CDR2 reads YFSETQ. The CDR3: CASSLDREETQYF. The CDR3 nucleotides read TGCGCCAGCAGCTTGGACAGGGAAGAGACCCAGTACTTC.

This chain uses TRBV30 with TRBJ1-6; D ambiguous. The germline V gene encodes CDR1 GTSNPN and CDR2 SVGIG (reference sequence). The CDR3 spans 12 residues. Trimming removed 4 bases at V and 13 bases at J, with 14 bases between. In DNA form, the CDR3 reads TGTGCCTGGAATACACCCTTGATCCCCCTCCACTTT. Translating gives CAWNTPLIPLHF. Full variable domain (remainder filled in from reference TRBV30 and TRBJ1-6): SQTIHQWPATLVQPVGSPLSLECTVEGTSNPNLYWYRQAAGRGLQLLFYSVGIGQISSEVPQNLSASRPQDRQFILSSKKLLLSDSGFYLCAWNTPLIPLHFGNGTRLTVT.

V is TRBV19 and J is TRBJ2-1; D ambiguous. V gave up 3 bases and J gave up 3 bases, with 6 bases separating them. The CDR3 runs 13 residues. Germline V gene sequence: CDR1 LNHDA, CDR2 SQIVND (reference sequence). The CDR3 here is CASSMSYYNEQFF. CDR3 bases: TGTGCCAGTAGTATGTCCTACTACAATGAGCAGTTCTTC.

The table lists this clone with a count of one. This rearrangement joins TRBV11-3 to TRBJ2-3; D not certain. Germline V gene sequence: CDR1 SGHNT, CDR2 YENEEA. CDR3 length: 14 residues. V was cut by 3 bases and J by 2 bases, with 9 bases left in between. The CDR3 DNA reads TGTGCCAGCAGCTTCAGCGCTCTCACAGATACGCAGTATTTT. It translates to CASSFSALTDTQYF.

The V gene is TRBV9, the J gene TRBJ2-3; 7 positions match TRBD2. This CDR3 is 16 amino acids long. Losses at the gene ends were 0 bases for V and 1 base for J; bases not matched to a gene: 5. Germline CDR1 and CDR2: SGDLS and YYNGEE. The DNA of the CDR3 is TGTGCCAGCAGCGTAGCGCTCCTAGCGGGCACAGATACGCAGTATTTT. Translated: CASSVALLAGTDTQYF.

J is TRBJ2-2 and V is TRBV11-2; tentatively, D is TRBD1 (6 bases). V gave up 1 base and J gave up 6 bases, with 6 bases separating them. In germline, CDR1 is SGHAT, CDR2 FQNNGV. The CDR3 consists of 13 residues. CDR3 coding DNA: TGTGCCAGCAGCTTAGCAGGGGCCGGGGAGCTGTTTTTT. As protein: CASSLAGAGELFF.

The chain is built from TRBV6-1 and TRBJ2-4, with no clear D. The CDR3 totals 12 residues. Germline lookup yields CDR1 MNHNS and CDR2 SASEGT. The ends were cut back, 2 bases at V and 15 bases at J, with 14 bases in the middle. In nucleotides, the CDR3 is TGTGCCAGCAGTGAACCCCGGGTCCTCTCGTACTTC. It specifies CASSEPRVLSYF.

The chain has TRBV6-5 and TRBJ1-4; no reliable D call. There are 15 residues in the CDR3. Trimming stripped 5 bases from V and 2 bases from J, with 12 bases between. The germline V gene encodes CDR1 MNHEY and CDR2 SVGAGI. CDR3 region: CASSRRVGTNEKLFF. CDR3 coding DNA: TGTGCCAGCAGTCGACGGGTAGGGACTAATGAAAAACTGTTTTTT.

This clone was counted once. V and J are TRBV5-6 and TRBJ2-5; D call uncertain. Between the trimmed V and J ends, which lost 2 bases and 0 bases, there was a span of 14 bases. The CDR3 totals 16 residues. Germline lookup yields CDR1 SGHDT and CDR2 YYEEEE. CDR3 DNA: TGTGCCAGCAGCTTCTATAGCCTACCAGACCAAGAGACCCAGTACTTC. Translation gives CASSFYSLPDQETQYF.

This chain's CDR3 is CASSSSTGGLQETQYF. In nucleotides, the CDR3 is TGTGCCAGCAGTTCCTCGACAGGCGGTCTACAAGAGACCCAGTACTTC. The V call is TRBV6-5, the J call TRBJ2-5, with D perhaps matching TRBD1 (6 bases). The CDR3 runs to 16 residues. Germline CDR1 MNHEY, CDR2 SVGAGI. Between the trimmed V and J ends, which lost 4 bases and 2 bases, there was a span of 17 bases.